Shown below are 9 T cell receptor beta chains from a single sample sequenced in a study of cytotoxic CD8 clonotypes in ibrutinib-treated CLL. Measured with immunoSEQ multiplex PCR; TCRdb has only the in-frame clones, and not every one. The data show approximately 70,000 clones, around 80% seen once. Sequencing used PBMCs, obtained at disease progression, from a patient treated with ibrutinib. The receptors derive from a human donor with chronic lymphocytic leukemia.

The CDR3 loop is CASSRDRERGEQFF. DNA for the CDR3: TGTGCCAGCTCCCGGGACAGGGAGAGGGGTGAGCAGTTCTTC. The genes are TRBV18 and TRBJ2-1, with 9 bases identical to TRBD1. CDR3 size: 14 residues. Germline V lookup: CDR1 KGHSH, CDR2 LQKENI. Trimming cost V 6 bases and J 9 bases; bases outside gene matches: 9.

The gene calls are TRBV5-1 and TRBJ1-6; no clear D. Trimming removed 2 bases at V and 0 bases at J, with 3 bases between. Germline V gene lookup returns CDR1 SGHRS and CDR2 YFSETQ. The CDR3 contains 14 residues. CDR3: CASSFSSYNSPLHF. The CDR3 region has the DNA TGCGCCAGCAGCTTCAGCTCCTATAATTCACCCCTCCACTTT.

The chain carries TRBV29-1 and TRBJ2-7; the match to TRBD1 covers 10 bases. The CDR3 extends over 14 amino acids. V shed 3 bases and J 5 bases; nucleotides not matched to a gene: 7. CDR1 and CDR2 from the germline V gene are SQVTM and ANQGSEA. The CDR3 DNA is TGCAGCGTTGATGTGTTGACAGGGGGCCACGAGCAGTACTTC. This gives the protein CSVDVLTGGHEQYF.

The gene calls are TRBV4-1 and TRBJ1-2, with D maybe TRBD1 (6 bases). The V gene's germline CDR1 is MGHRA and CDR2 YSYEKL. The V end lost 0 bases, the J end lost 4 bases, and 21 bases lay between the germline ends. CDR3 length: 18 amino acids. The CDR3 DNA follows: TGCGCCAGCAGCCAAGATGAGGGGTCGACAGGCCGGGCCTATGGCTACACCTTC. It translates to CASSQDEGSTGRAYGYTF.

V gene TRBV7-8 combines with J gene TRBJ2-7, with 7 bases matching TRBD2. With V trimmed by 2 bases and J by 0 bases, 4 bases remained unmatched. Germline V CDR1 and CDR2: SGHVS, FQNEAQ. The CDR3 runs to 15 residues. The CDR3 coding sequence is TGTGCCAGCAGCTTATCTAGCGGAGTCTCCTACGAGCAGTACTTC. It specifies CASSLSSGVSYEQYF.

DNA of the CDR3: TGTGCCAGCTCACATGGACAGGAAATAACCGGGGAGCTGTTTTTT. It codes for CASSHGQEITGELFF. This sequence joins TRBV18 and TRBJ2-2; 7 nucleotides line up with TRBD1. CDR1 is KGHSH and CDR2 is LQKENI in the germline V gene. Unmatched junction bases numbered 7, after V lost 4 bases and J lost 5 bases. The CDR3 loop spans 15 amino acids. Filled out from reference TRBV18 and TRBJ2-2, the complete variable domain reads NAGVMQNPRHLVRRRGQEARLRCSPMKGHSHVYWYRQLPEEGLKFMVYLQKENIIDESGMPKERFSAEFPKEGPSILRIQQVVRGDSAAYFCASSHGQEITGELFFGEGSRLTVL.

The V gene is TRBV18, the J gene TRBJ2-1; 10 bases map to TRBD2. Losses at the gene ends were 8 bases for V and 4 bases for J; bases not matched to a gene: 11. CDR1 KGHSH and CDR2 LQKENI come from the germline V gene. This CDR3 is 16 amino acids long. The CDR3: CASPKISGGQYNEQFF. CDR3 in DNA: TGTGCCAGCCCTAAGATTAGCGGGGGGCAGTACAATGAGCAGTTCTTC. Full variable domain (missing parts from reference TRBV18 and TRBJ2-1): NAGVMQNPRHLVRRRGQEARLRCSPMKGHSHVYWYRQLPEEGLKFMVYLQKENIIDESGMPKERFSAEFPKEGPSILRIQQVVRGDSAAYFCASPKISGGQYNEQFFGPGTRLTVL.

The chain couples TRBV7-3 to TRBJ2-2; 7 positions match TRBD1. Germline CDR1 SGHTA, CDR2 FQGTGA. The V and J ends lost 5 bases and 5 bases, in that order; junction bases with no gene match: 2. The CDR3 is made up of 13 amino acids. The CDR3 nucleotides are TGTGCCAGCAGCCCCAGGGGGACCGGGGAGCTGTTTTTT. Amino acid sequence: CASSPRGTGELFF.

J is TRBJ1-2 and V is TRBV5-1; weak D call: TRBD1 (5 bases). The CDR3 has 15 amino acids. CDR1 SGHRS and CDR2 YFSETQ come from the germline V gene. V shed 3 bases and J shed 8 bases, with 20 bases lying between them. DNA of the CDR3: TGCGCCAGCAGCTGGGACGGGACGGAATTCTACGGCTACACCTTC. It yields the protein CASSWDGTEFYGYTF.